This entry lists 31 T cell receptor beta chains sequenced from one sample in a study of blood T cell repertoires in COVID-19. Using immunoSEQ multiplex PCR, the repertoire was profiled, and TCRdb retains in-frame clones only, with some absent. The sample yields roughly 180,000 clones, 80% to 90% seen once. The sample was peripheral blood. The receptors derive from a man in his forties or fifties who had recovered from COVID-19.

This clone has a single count. The CDR3 sequence: CASSRGGEETQYF. For the CDR3, the DNA is TGTGCCAGCAGTCGGGGCGGGGAAGAGACCCAGTACTTC. The rearrangement uses TRBV14 and TRBJ2-5; a weak D match, TRBD2 (6 bases). This CDR3 spans 13 amino acids. Germline V gene lookup returns CDR1 SGHDN and CDR2 FVKESK. Trimming removed 6 bases from V and 3 bases from J, with 11 bases in between.

About this clone: A junction boundary mismatches the germline segment, possibly from a read error. The chain employs TRBV29-1 and TRBJ2-4, with 11 bases fitting TRBD1. Germline CDR1 is SQVTM and CDR2 is ANQGSEA. This CDR3 comprises 13 residues. In DNA form, the CDR3 reads TGCAGCGTCAGGACAGGGGGCAAACACATTCAGTACTTC. This translates into CSVRTGGKHIQYF. Full variable domain (rest looked up from reference TRBV29-1 and TRBJ2-4): SAVISQKPSRDICQRGTSLTIQCQVDSQVTMMFWYRQQPGQSLTLIATANQGSEATYESGFVIDKFPISRPNLTFSTLTVSNMSPEDSSIYLCSVRTGGKHIQYFGAGTRLSVL.

The chain links TRBV18 to TRBJ2-7; 14 positions match TRBD2. Germline loops: CDR1 KGHSH, CDR2 LQKENI. The V and J ends lost 3 bases and 7 bases, in that order; junction bases with no gene match: 8. The CDR3 is 16 amino acids. CDR3 loop: CASSPTSGRAREEQYF. In DNA form, the CDR3 reads TGTGCCAGCTCACCGACTAGCGGGAGGGCAAGAGAAGAGCAGTACTTC.

This chain joins TRBV7-6 and TRBJ1-1; 10 bases fit TRBD1. Trimming at V came to 4 bases and at J to 3 bases, leaving 5 bases not matched to a gene. Germline loops: CDR1 SGHVS, CDR2 FNYEAQ. This CDR3 comprises 15 residues. As DNA, the CDR3 is TGTGCCAGCAGCTCCCCGGGACAGGGGTACACTGAAGCTTTCTTT. It is translated as CASSSPGQGYTEAFF.

The V gene is TRBV27, the J gene TRBJ2-1; 9 nucleotides line up with TRBD2. The CDR3 runs to 14 residues. Losses at the gene ends were 5 bases for V and 9 bases for J; bases not matched to a gene: 8. Germline assignment: CDR1 MNHEY and CDR2 SMNVEV (reference sequence). The chain's CDR3 is CASSTTGLASEQFF. For the CDR3, the DNA is TGTGCCAGCAGTACCACGGGACTAGCTTCTGAGCAGTTCTTC.

This sequence joins TRBV7-9 and TRBJ1-1; D is unclear. Trimming removed 1 base at V and 8 bases at J, with 5 bases between. CDR3 length: 11 residues. Germline V CDR1 and CDR2: SEHNR, FQNEAQ (reference sequence). As DNA, the CDR3 is TGTGCCAGCAGCTTAGTCCAAGAAGCTTTCTTT. Translated, it gives CASSLVQEAFF.

The rearrangement joins TRBV28 to TRBJ1-5; D is uncertain. The germline V and J ends were trimmed by 5 bases and 3 bases, with 14 bases remaining between them. Germline CDR1 reads MDHEN; CDR2 reads SYDVKM. The length of the CDR3 is 15 residues. The CDR3 loop is CASSKTSRANQPQHF. The CDR3 DNA follows: TGTGCCAGCAGTAAAACGTCGAGGGCCAATCAGCCCCAGCATTTT.

The genes are TRBV2 and TRBJ2-7; D might be TRBD1 (5 bases). There are 14 residues in the CDR3. V lost 5 bases to trimming and J lost 1 base, with 12 bases between them. Germline assignment: CDR1 SNHLY and CDR2 FYNNEI. CDR3 DNA: TGTGCCAGCAGTCCCAGGACATCTTCCTACGAGCAGTACTTC. Residues: CASSPRTSSYEQYF.

This sequence joins TRBV10-3 and TRBJ1-3; the D gene is possibly TRBD1 (5 bases). The germline V gene encodes CDR1 ENHRY and CDR2 SYGVKD. Trimming stripped 5 bases from V and 1 base from J, with 9 bases between. The CDR3 sequence is 14 residues long. The CDR3 region is CAISIQGSGNTIYF. In DNA, the CDR3 is TGTGCCATCAGTATCCAGGGTTCTGGAAACACCATATATTTT.

The chain couples TRBV10-3 to TRBJ2-7, with 9 positions matching TRBD2. The CDR3 loop spans 14 amino acids. J was trimmed by 0 bases and V by 6 bases; bases with no gene match: 3. Germline assignment: CDR1 ENHRY and CDR2 SYGVKD. CDR3 DNA sequence: TGTGCCATCAGCCAGGGACTAGCCTCCTACGAGCAGTACTTC. It specifies CAISQGLASYEQYF.

This chain links TRBV24-1 with TRBJ2-1; TRBD2 matches 9 bases. CDR1 KGHDR and CDR2 SFDVKD come from the germline V gene. The CDR3 has 16 residues. J was trimmed by 8 bases and V by 3 bases; bases with no gene match: 10. CDR3 amino acids: CATSDPGSGGPDEQFF. The CDR3 DNA sequence: TGTGCCACCAGTGATCCCGGGAGCGGGGGGCCGGATGAGCAGTTCTTC.

V gene TRBV6-6 combines with J gene TRBJ1-3, with D maybe TRBD1 (6 bases). This CDR3 spans 16 amino acids. Trimming stripped 2 bases from V and 4 bases from J, with 15 bases between. In germline, CDR1 is MNHNY, CDR2 SVGAGI (reference sequence). For the CDR3, the DNA is TGTGCCAGCAGTTACGGGGCGGGGGCGTCCGGAAACACCATATATTTT. It yields the protein CASSYGAGASGNTIYF.

This clone was detected ten times or more. This chain joins TRBV4-2 and TRBJ1-4; TRBD1 agrees at 7 bases. Trimming took 1 base from V and 4 from J; bases not matched to a gene: 3. The CDR3 is 15 amino acids. Germline V gene sequence: CDR1 LGHNA, CDR2 YNFKEQ. The CDR3, as DNA: TGTGCCAGCAGCCAAGGGGACAGAAATAATGAAAAACTGTTTTTT. It is translated as CASSQGDRNNEKLFF.

The chain couples TRBV5-8 to TRBJ2-3; 9 bases fit TRBD2. V dropped 7 bases and J dropped 6; count of bases not matched to a gene: 12. The length of the CDR3 is 15 residues. CDR1 is SGHTS and CDR2 is YDEGEE in the germline V gene. CDR3 DNA sequence: TGTGCCAGCTCTTCTCTAGCGGGGCTAGTGGATACGCAGTATTTT. This gives the protein CASSSLAGLVDTQYF. Looking up the rest from reference TRBV5-8 and TRBJ2-3 gives the full variable domain: EAGVTQSPTHLIKTRGQQATLRCSPISGHTSVYWYQQALGLGLQFLLWYDEGEERNRGNFPPRFSGRQFPNYSSELNVNALELEDSALYLCASSSLAGLVDTQYFGPGTRLTVL.

This clone was picked up a small number of times. V gene TRBV27 combines with J gene TRBJ2-2, with D possibly matching TRBD1 (6 bases). V lost 6 bases and J lost 4, with 9 bases in between. CDR3 length: 13 amino acids. The V gene's germline CDR1 is MNHEY and CDR2 SMNVEV (reference sequence). CDR3 amino acids: CASRQGGTGELFF. The CDR3 nucleotides read TGTGCCAGCAGACAAGGGGGCACCGGGGAGCTGTTTTTT.

The chain carries TRBV10-3 and TRBJ2-3; tentative D call: TRBD2 (5 bases). The germline V gene has CDR1 ENHRY and CDR2 SYGVKD. V dropped 5 bases and J dropped 0 bases, with 9 bases sitting between them. The CDR3 covers 14 residues. The CDR3 is CAISLSGSTDTQYF. As DNA, the CDR3 is TGTGCCATCAGTCTAAGCGGAAGCACAGATACGCAGTATTTT.

This chain links TRBV4-1 with TRBJ1-6, with TRBD1 matching over 8 bases. V was clipped by 1 base and J by 1 base; unmatched bases: 6. Germline assignment: CDR1 MGHRA and CDR2 YSYEKL. The CDR3 sequence is 18 residues long. CDR3 loop: CASSQASRGRSYNSPLHF. CDR3 DNA sequence: TGCGCCAGCAGCCAAGCAAGCAGGGGGCGATCCTATAATTCACCCCTCCACTTT.

With respect to this clone: In the same sample, other DNA sequences code for this CDR3. The chain carries TRBV29-1 and TRBJ2-7, with D unresolved. Per the germline V gene, CDR1 is SQVTM and CDR2 is ANQGSEA. The CDR3 spans 12 residues. V lost 4 bases, J lost 2 bases, and 9 bases lay in between. The CDR3 DNA sequence: TGCAGCGTTGTTGTCAGAACCTACGAGCAGTACTTC. As protein: CSVVVRTYEQYF.

The CDR3 here is CAWSVQGRLPGYTF. The CDR3 nucleotides read TGTGCCTGGAGTGTCCAGGGAAGGCTGCCTGGCTACACCTTC. The chain employs TRBV30 and TRBJ1-2; D possibly corresponds to TRBD1 (5 bases). V dropped 0 bases and J dropped 7 bases, with 15 bases sitting between them. CDR1 and CDR2 (germline): GTSNPN, SVGIG (reference sequence). CDR3 length: 14 residues.

The rearrangement uses TRBV24-1 and TRBJ2-2; possible D gene TRBD1, 5 bases. The V end lost 1 base, the J end lost 5 bases, and 7 bases lay between the germline ends. Germline V lookup: CDR1 KGHDR, CDR2 SFDVKD. This CDR3 region has 14 residues. CDR3 amino acids: CATSDFRGTGELFF. The DNA of the CDR3 is TGTGCCACCAGTGATTTTAGGGGTACCGGGGAGCTGTTTTTT.

The chain combines TRBV28 with TRBJ1-1; D call uncertain. The CDR3 is 15 amino acids. The V gene's germline CDR1 is MDHEN and CDR2 SYDVKM. Trimming pared 6 bases from V and 3 bases from J, leaving 17 bases between. The CDR3 spells CASSPNPTEDTEAFF. The CDR3 region has the DNA TGTGCCAGCAGCCCCAACCCGACGGAGGACACTGAAGCTTTCTTT.

The chain recombines TRBV10-3 with TRBJ2-1; TRBD2 matches 12 bases. Germline CDR1 is ENHRY and CDR2 is SYGVKD. Unmatched junction bases numbered 4, after V lost 5 bases and J lost 2 bases. The CDR3 has 16 amino acids. CDR3 in DNA: TGTGCCATCAGTAGGACTAGCGGGGATACCTACAATGAGCAGTTCTTC. The encoded protein is CAISRTSGDTYNEQFF.

The rearrangement uses TRBV9 and TRBJ1-2; 8 bases align to TRBD1. The germline gives CDR1 SGDLS, CDR2 YYNGEE. The CDR3 is 15 amino acids. V was pared by 0 bases and J by 4 bases, with 5 bases of the junction left unmatched. The CDR3 reads CASSVGTGLGYGYTF. The CDR3 DNA sequence: TGTGCCAGCAGCGTAGGGACAGGGCTAGGCTATGGCTACACCTTC.

CDR3 in amino acids: CASSPRDREEKLFF. CDR3 DNA: TGTGCCAGCAGCCCTCGGGACAGGGAAGAAAAACTGTTTTTT. The chain recombines TRBV7-9 with TRBJ1-4; 9 bases map to TRBD1. Germline assignment: CDR1 SEHNR and CDR2 FQNEAQ (reference sequence). The CDR3 contains 14 residues. With 5 bases clipped from V and 8 bases from J, the junction kept 6 bases outside the gene matches. The whole variable domain, filled in from reference TRBV7-9 and TRBJ1-4, reads DTGVSQNPRHKITKRGQNVTFRCDPISEHNRLYWYRQTLGQGPEFLTYFQNEAQLEKSRLLSDRFSAERPKGSFSTLEIQRTEQGDSAMYLCASSPRDREEKLFFGSGTQLSVL.

The chain couples TRBV7-9 to TRBJ2-7; 7 bases line up with TRBD1. Losses at the gene ends were 1 base for V and 3 bases for J; bases not matched to a gene: 6. The length of the CDR3 is 15 residues. Germline V lookup: CDR1 SEHNR, CDR2 FQNEAQ (reference sequence). In DNA, the CDR3 is TGTGCCAGCAGCTTAGGGGGACAGTCGGGCTACGAGCAGTACTTC. Its protein is CASSLGGQSGYEQYF.

V and J are TRBV3-1 (or the pseudogene TRBV3-2) and TRBJ2-4, with a possible D match to TRBD2 (6 bases). The CDR3 spans 19 residues. From germline, CDR1 is LGHDT and CDR2 YNNKEL (reference sequence). V dropped 4 bases and J dropped 5 bases, with 27 bases sitting between them. This chain's CDR3 is CASSPREVWGGDVENIQYF. CDR3 bases: TGTGCCAGCAGCCCAAGAGAGGTATGGGGCGGGGACGTCGAAAACATTCAGTACTTC.

V and J are TRBV6-2 or TRBV6-3 and TRBJ1-5; 7 nucleotides match TRBD1. Trimming removed 4 bases from V and 3 bases from J; junction bases left unmatched: 9. The CDR3 is made up of 16 amino acids. The germline V gene encodes CDR1 MNHEY and CDR2 SVGEGT. The CDR3 loop is CASSFRDRPTNQPQHF. CDR3 in DNA: TGTGCCAGCAGTTTCCGGGACAGACCTACCAATCAGCCCCAGCATTTT.

The CDR3 here is CASNFGGGRTGELFF. In DNA form, the CDR3 reads TGTGCCAGCAACTTTGGGGGGGGCAGGACCGGGGAGCTGTTTTTT. The chain is built from TRBV27 and TRBJ2-2; D might be TRBD2 (7 bases). The CDR3 runs to 15 residues. Trimming left V 7 bases short and J 5 bases short, with 17 bases between. Per germline, CDR1 MNHEY and CDR2 SMNVEV (reference sequence).

This clone was counted between two and nine times. This chain uses TRBV6-2 or TRBV6-3 with TRBJ1-5; D perhaps matches TRBD1 (6 bases). Germline lookup yields CDR1 MNHEY and CDR2 SVGEGT. V was trimmed by 0 bases and J by 4 bases, leaving 16 bases between them. The CDR3 extends over 17 amino acids. The CDR3 here is CASSYSRAQGRNQPQHF. CDR3 bases: TGTGCCAGCAGTTACTCGAGGGCACAGGGTAGAAATCAGCCCCAGCATTTT.

The rearrangement joins TRBV4-1 to TRBJ2-7; TRBD1 aligns across 7 bases. The trim removed 1 base at V and 3 bases at J, leaving 6 bases unmatched. Germline CDR1 reads MGHRA; CDR2 reads YSYEKL. This CDR3 contains 15 residues. CDR3 protein: CASSQGTGVGYEQYF. Here the CDR3 DNA reads TGCGCCAGCAGCCAAGGAACAGGGGTGGGCTACGAGCAGTACTTC.

The V gene is TRBV5-4, the J gene TRBJ2-7; TRBD2 aligns across 14 bases. CDR1 is SGHNT, CDR2 YYREEE, per germline (reference sequence). The trim removed 3 bases at V and 4 bases at J, leaving 3 bases unmatched. The CDR3 runs to 15 residues. DNA of the CDR3: TGTGCCAGCAGCTCGGGGACTAGCGGGAGTTACGAGCAGTACTTC. Protein sequence: CASSSGTSGSYEQYF. Drawing the rest from reference TRBV5-4 and TRBJ2-7, the complete variable domain is ETGVTQSPTHLIKTRGQQVTLRCSSQSGHNTVSWYQQALGQGPQFIFQYYREEENGRGNFPPRFSGLQFPNYSSELNVNALELDDSALYLCASSSGTSGSYEQYFGPGTRLTVT.